The rows below give T cell receptor beta chains drawn from one sample of a study of T-cell memory formation after mild COVID-19. TCRdb used MiXCR to reprocess the 5' RACE reads, holding one entry per CDR3 protein. In the table there are about 390,000 distinct CDR3 sequences, 15% to 20% of which are singletons. Material: PBMCs or a T cell subset sorted from them (not recorded which). All receptors derive from a man aged 18 to 29 who had mild COVID-19 (a few samples of this study predate the infection). Cell type and time point are not known. CDR3s include the opening cysteine and the closing phenylalanine or tryptophan. D genes are given only for firm matches. Part of the rows lack a size; the others show once, few, many or a class for expanded clones.

v_gene,d_gene,j_gene,len,abundance,CDR3aa,CDR3nt
TRBV12-3/TRBV12-4,NA,TRBJ2-1,14,NA,CASRSSTSYNEQFF,TGTGCCAGCAGATCCTCGACTAGCTACAATGAGCAGTTCTTC
TRBV5-1,NA,TRBJ2-3,13,few,CASSWTFTDTQYF,TGCGCCAGCAGCTGGACTTTCACAGATACGCAGTATTTT
TRBV5-5,TRBD1,TRBJ1-6,12,NA,CASSPGGSPLHF,TGTGCCAGCAGCCCAGGGGGTTCACCCCTCCACTTT
TRBV4-1,NA,TRBJ2-1,12,NA,CAGLSSYNEQFF,TGCGCCGGATTAAGCTCCTACAATGAGCAGTTCTTC
TRBV11-2,TRBD2,TRBJ2-3,16,few,CASSLGAAGGTDTQYF,TGTGCCAGCAGCTTAGGGGCAGCGGGGGGAACTGATACGCAGTATTTT
TRBV5-1,NA,TRBJ2-1,17,few,CASSLASSGGAYNEQFF,TGCGCCAGCAGCTTGGCCAGTTCGGGGGGCGCCTACAATGAGCAGTTCTTC
TRBV6-5,NA,TRBJ1-1,16,NA,CASSYRGLFGNTEAFF,TGTGCCAGCAGTTACCGGGGGTTATTTGGTAACACTGAAGCTTTCTTT
TRBV6-5,NA,TRBJ2-3,13,NA,CASMAGATDTQYF,TGTGCCAGCATGGCGGGGGCCACAGATACGCAGTATTTT
TRBV6-2/TRBV6-3,NA,TRBJ2-7,15,NA,CASTSRDRSSYEQYF,TGTGCCAGCACCTCTCGGGACCGGAGCTCCTACGAGCAGTACTTC
TRBV5-1,NA,TRBJ2-7,14,NA,CASSTLSAAYEQYF,TGCGCCAGCAGCACGCTGTCAGCCGCCTACGAGCAGTACTTC
TRBV12-3/TRBV12-4,TRBD2,TRBJ2-1,15,NA,CASKPPGLALNEQFF,TGTGCCAGCAAGCCTCCGGGACTAGCTTTAAATGAGCAGTTCTTC
TRBV5-1,NA,TRBJ2-2,14,many,CASGTGSYTGELFF,TGCGCCAGCGGGACCGGATCTTACACCGGGGAGCTGTTTTTT
TRBV5-4,TRBD2,TRBJ2-3,17,NA,CASSFLKLAGDTDTQYF,TGTGCCAGCAGCTTCCTCAAACTAGCGGGGGACACAGATACGCAGTATTTT